This is a list of T cell receptor beta chains from one sample in a study of T cell responses to AZD1222 COVID-19 vaccine. Clones were sequenced by immunoSEQ multiplex PCR, and TCRdb holds only the in-frame ones, with some missing. The sample shows 140,000 to 150,000 clones, roughly nine tenths of them seen only once. Sample: peripheral blood, taken 28 days after the second AZD1222 dose. The receptors here all came from an adult who received the AZD1222 COVID-19 vaccine. Each CDR3 is given with its conserved first and last residue. A D gene is named only where the DNA matches it firmly. Clone size, where shown, is once, few, many, or a class for clones that have expanded.

len: 16; j_gene: TRBJ2-7; d_gene: TRBD2; v_gene: TRBV19; abundance: .; CDR3nt: TGTGCCAGTAGTATACGAGGACTAGCGGGAGGCTACGAGCAGTACTTC; CDR3aa: CASSIRGLAGGYEQYF
len: 17; j_gene: TRBJ1-6; d_gene: .; v_gene: TRBV4-2; abundance: .; CDR3nt: TGTGCCAGCAGGGAGGTACAGGGCGTGGTAGGTAATTCACCCCTCCACTTT; CDR3aa: CASREVQGVVGNSPLHF
len: 13; j_gene: TRBJ1-2; d_gene: .; v_gene: TRBV5-6; abundance: .; CDR3nt: TGTGCCAGCATCGGCCTCTCTAACTATGGCTACACCTTC; CDR3aa: CASIGLSNYGYTF
len: 14; j_gene: TRBJ2-5; d_gene: .; v_gene: TRBV7-2; abundance: .; CDR3nt: TGTGCCAGCAGCTTGGGACTGCACCAAGAGACCCAGTACTTC; CDR3aa: CASSLGLHQETQYF
len: 14; j_gene: TRBJ1-4; d_gene: TRBD1; v_gene: TRBV2; abundance: .; CDR3nt: TGTGCCAGCACCGGAGGGGGCGCCGGTGAAAAACTGTTTTTT; CDR3aa: CASTGGGAGEKLFF
len: 15; j_gene: TRBJ2-1; d_gene: TRBD2; v_gene: TRBV11-3; abundance: once; CDR3nt: TGTGCCAGCAGATTTTTGCGGGAGCCCAGGAATGAGCAGTTCTTC; CDR3aa: CASRFLREPRNEQFF
len: 17; j_gene: TRBJ1-5; d_gene: .; v_gene: TRBV6-2/TRBV6-3; abundance: .; CDR3nt: TGTGCCAGCAGTTACGGTTTTTATCAGGGCGGCAATCAGCCCCAGCATTTT; CDR3aa: CASSYGFYQGGNQPQHF
len: 16; j_gene: TRBJ1-1; d_gene: TRBD1; v_gene: TRBV10-3; abundance: .; CDR3nt: TGTGCCATCACCCACCGGACAGGGGGAGTGGGCACTGAAGCTTTCTTT; CDR3aa: CAITHRTGGVGTEAFF
len: 10; j_gene: TRBJ1-2; d_gene: .; v_gene: TRBV29-1; abundance: once; CDR3nt: TGCAGCGTTGACGGGTATGGCTACACCTTC; CDR3aa: CSVDGYGYTF
len: 14; j_gene: TRBJ2-7; d_gene: TRBD1; v_gene: TRBV7-2; abundance: once; CDR3nt: TGTGCCAGCAGCCAGACGGGACAGGCGAACGAGCAGTACTTC; CDR3aa: CASSQTGQANEQYF
len: 14; j_gene: TRBJ1-4; d_gene: .; v_gene: TRBV7-9; abundance: .; CDR3nt: TGTGCCAGCAGCTGGGCGGGACAACGTGAAAAACTGTTTTTT; CDR3aa: CASSWAGQREKLFF
len: 14; j_gene: TRBJ2-1; d_gene: .; v_gene: TRBV7-3; abundance: .; CDR3nt: TGTGCCAGCAGCTTAACTGGCGGTTACAATGAGCAGTTCTTC; CDR3aa: CASSLTGGYNEQFF
len: 16; j_gene: TRBJ1-3; d_gene: .; v_gene: TRBV4-1; abundance: .; CDR3nt: TGCGCCAGCAGCCAAGCCCCCGGTGGGTCTGGAAACACCATATATTTT; CDR3aa: CASSQAPGGSGNTIYF
len: 14; j_gene: TRBJ2-7; d_gene: .; v_gene: TRBV11-2; abundance: .; CDR3nt: TGTGCCAGCAGCTTAGTTACGGTCTCCTACGAGCAGTACTTC; CDR3aa: CASSLVTVSYEQYF
len: 12; j_gene: TRBJ1-1; d_gene: .; v_gene: TRBV5-1; abundance: once; CDR3nt: TGCGCCAGCAGCCCGGGGGAGACTGAAGCTTTCTTT; CDR3aa: CASSPGETEAFF
len: 13; j_gene: TRBJ1-5; d_gene: .; v_gene: TRBV19; abundance: few; CDR3nt: TGTGCCAGTAGCTTACAGGGTATTCAGCCCCAGCATTTT; CDR3aa: CASSLQGIQPQHF
len: 15; j_gene: TRBJ2-5; d_gene: TRBD2; v_gene: TRBV3-1/TRBV3-2; abundance: .; CDR3nt: TGTGCCAGCAGTGCGGGACTAGCGGGACAAGAGACCCAGTACTTC; CDR3aa: CASSAGLAGQETQYF
len: 17; j_gene: TRBJ2-5; d_gene: .; v_gene: TRBV10-2; abundance: .; CDR3nt: TGCGCCAGTGGGGTCGGTCTCGATTGGGCGGGCCAAGAGACCCAGTACTTC; CDR3aa: CASGVGLDWAGQETQYF
len: 19; j_gene: TRBJ1-5; d_gene: .; v_gene: TRBV7-9; abundance: .; CDR3nt: TGTGCCAGCAGCCGGACGCCCTCTGTGGACTGGACTAGCAATCAGCCCCAGCATTTT; CDR3aa: CASSRTPSVDWTSNQPQHF
len: 17; j_gene: TRBJ2-1; d_gene: TRBD2; v_gene: TRBV7-2; abundance: .; CDR3nt: TGTGCCAGCAGCTTAGACCGCCGGACTAGCGGGATGGGGGGGGGATTCTTC; CDR3aa: CASSLDRRTSGMGGGFF
len: 15; j_gene: TRBJ1-1; d_gene: TRBD1; v_gene: TRBV7-3; abundance: .; CDR3nt: TGTGCCAGCAGCTTATGGGGGACAGGGGTGACTGAAGCTTTCTTT; CDR3aa: CASSLWGTGVTEAFF
len: 16; j_gene: TRBJ2-3; d_gene: TRBD2; v_gene: TRBV30; abundance: .; CDR3nt: TGTGCCTGGAGGGGGCACGATAGCGGGGCACCAGATACGCAGTATTTT; CDR3aa: CAWRGHDSGAPDTQYF
len: 14; j_gene: TRBJ1-2; d_gene: .; v_gene: TRBV5-1; abundance: .; CDR3nt: TGCGCCAGCAGCTTGGACAGGGATGTGCATGGCTACACCTTC; CDR3aa: CASSLDRDVHGYTF
len: 15; j_gene: TRBJ1-2; d_gene: TRBD1; v_gene: TRBV6-5; abundance: few; CDR3nt: TGTGCCAGCAGTTACACAATCCGGGACAGCGATGGCTACACCTTC; CDR3aa: CASSYTIRDSDGYTF
len: 14; j_gene: TRBJ2-1; d_gene: .; v_gene: TRBV27; abundance: .; CDR3nt: TGTGCCAGCAGTGAAGTAGGGGGAGGGAATGAGCAGTTCTTC; CDR3aa: CASSEVGGGNEQFF
len: 14; j_gene: TRBJ2-5; d_gene: .; v_gene: TRBV7-2; abundance: .; CDR3nt: TGTGCCAGCAGCTCCCCCTGGGGCCAAGAGACCCAGTACTTC; CDR3aa: CASSSPWGQETQYF
len: 15; j_gene: TRBJ2-5; d_gene: .; v_gene: TRBV4-2; abundance: .; CDR3nt: TGTGCCAGCAGCCATAGGACAGGGAGGGGAGAGACCCAGTACTTC; CDR3aa: CASSHRTGRGETQYF
len: 16; j_gene: TRBJ1-2; d_gene: .; v_gene: TRBV5-6; abundance: .; CDR3nt: TGTGCCAGCAGCTTCGAGGACTTCGCAGCGGCCTATGGCTACACCTTC; CDR3aa: CASSFEDFAAAYGYTF
len: 15; j_gene: TRBJ2-2; d_gene: .; v_gene: TRBV5-1; abundance: .; CDR3nt: TGCGCCAGCAGCTTGGGACACCTGAACACCGGGGAGCTGTTTTTT; CDR3aa: CASSLGHLNTGELFF
len: 11; j_gene: TRBJ2-2; d_gene: .; v_gene: TRBV12-5; abundance: .; CDR3nt: TGTGCTAGTGGCTTCACCGGGGAGCTGTTTTTT; CDR3aa: CASGFTGELFF
len: 15; j_gene: TRBJ1-1; d_gene: .; v_gene: TRBV18; abundance: .; CDR3nt: TGTGCCAGCTCACCCTCGGGACAACTGAACACTGAAGCTTTCTTT; CDR3aa: CASSPSGQLNTEAFF
len: 10; j_gene: TRBJ1-2; d_gene: .; v_gene: TRBV2; abundance: .; CDR3nt: TGTGCCTGGACAGTAGCTCTAATGGGGTTC; CDR3aa: CAWTVALMGF
len: 15; j_gene: TRBJ1-3; d_gene: .; v_gene: TRBV15; abundance: few; CDR3nt: TGTGCCACCAGCAGAGATCCGGGAACTGGAAACACCATATATTTT; CDR3aa: CATSRDPGTGNTIYF
len: 14; j_gene: TRBJ2-7; d_gene: .; v_gene: TRBV15; abundance: .; CDR3nt: TGTGCCACCAGCAGAGTGTCAGGTCCCTACGAGCAGTACTTC; CDR3aa: CATSRVSGPYEQYF
len: 14; j_gene: TRBJ2-7; d_gene: .; v_gene: TRBV5-1; abundance: .; CDR3nt: TGCGCCAGCAGCTTGGTAACTAGCAGCTACGAGCAGTACTTC; CDR3aa: CASSLVTSSYEQYF
len: 17; j_gene: TRBJ1-3; d_gene: TRBD1; v_gene: TRBV27; abundance: .; CDR3nt: TGTGCCAGCAGTGCCCGCCCCGGGACAGGGCGGGCAAACACCATATATTTT; CDR3aa: CASSARPGTGRANTIYF
len: 15; j_gene: TRBJ2-5; d_gene: TRBD2; v_gene: TRBV18; abundance: once; CDR3nt: TGTGCCAGCTCTCTAGCGGGGGGGCACCAAGAGACCCAGTACTTC; CDR3aa: CASSLAGGHQETQYF
len: 13; j_gene: TRBJ2-2; d_gene: TRBD1; v_gene: TRBV19; abundance: once; CDR3nt: TGTGCCAGTAGAACAGGGGGCACCGGGGAGCTGTTTTTT; CDR3aa: CASRTGGTGELFF
len: 13; j_gene: TRBJ2-3; d_gene: TRBD1; v_gene: TRBV19; abundance: once; CDR3nt: TGTGCCAGTAGTTTTAGGGCGGGACAGGGTCCGTATTTT; CDR3aa: CASSFRAGQGPYF
len: 13; j_gene: TRBJ1-1; d_gene: TRBD1; v_gene: TRBV7-9; abundance: once; CDR3nt: TGTGCCAGCAGCCGCGGACAGGACGCATCAGCTTTCTTT; CDR3aa: CASSRGQDASAFF
len: 12; j_gene: TRBJ1-1; d_gene: .; v_gene: TRBV6-1; abundance: .; CDR3nt: TGTGCCAGCAGTGAAATAGACTACGAAGCTTTCTTT; CDR3aa: CASSEIDYEAFF
len: 16; j_gene: TRBJ1-1; d_gene: .; v_gene: TRBV6-6; abundance: .; CDR3nt: TGTGCCAGCAGTCCCAGACTGGGCAGCATGAACACTGAAGCTTTCTTT; CDR3aa: CASSPRLGSMNTEAFF
len: 14; j_gene: TRBJ1-2; d_gene: .; v_gene: TRBV19; abundance: .; CDR3nt: TGTGCCAGTAGTATCGATGTAAATGACTATGGCTACACCTTC; CDR3aa: CASSIDVNDYGYTF
len: 12; j_gene: TRBJ2-7; d_gene: TRBD2; v_gene: TRBV6-5; abundance: .; CDR3nt: TGTGCCAGCGGTCTAGCGGGGGACGAGCAGTACTTC; CDR3aa: CASGLAGDEQYF
len: 16; j_gene: TRBJ2-6; d_gene: .; v_gene: TRBV3-1/TRBV3-2; abundance: .; CDR3nt: TGTGCCAGCAGCCAAGCTGGACTCTCTGGGGCCAACGTCCTGACTTTC; CDR3aa: CASSQAGLSGANVLTF
len: 15; j_gene: TRBJ2-5; d_gene: .; v_gene: TRBV6-4; abundance: .; CDR3nt: TGTGCCAGCAACGGCCGGGACTCCCAACAAGAGACCCAGTACTTC; CDR3aa: CASNGRDSQQETQYF
len: 13; j_gene: TRBJ1-2; d_gene: .; v_gene: TRBV28; abundance: .; CDR3nt: TGTGCCAGCAGTTTAGGCAGGCTCTATGGCTACACCTTC; CDR3aa: CASSLGRLYGYTF
len: 15; j_gene: TRBJ2-7; d_gene: .; v_gene: TRBV9; abundance: once; CDR3nt: TGTGCCAGCAGCGTAGGAATAGGGCCTTCCTACGAGCAGTACTTC; CDR3aa: CASSVGIGPSYEQYF
len: 15; j_gene: TRBJ1-3; d_gene: .; v_gene: TRBV3-1/TRBV3-2; abundance: once; CDR3nt: TGTGCCAGCAGCCAGCGCCCGGGTTCGGGAAACACCATATATTTT; CDR3aa: CASSQRPGSGNTIYF
len: 19; j_gene: TRBJ1-5; d_gene: TRBD1; v_gene: TRBV19; abundance: .; CDR3nt: TGTGCCAGTAGCCATCCTAGACAGGGGTATGGTTCTAGCAATCAGCCCCAGCATTTT; CDR3aa: CASSHPRQGYGSSNQPQHF